The sequence of this T cell receptor beta chain was determined in a study of cytomegalovirus exposure and HLA in healthy donors. Regarding this clone: The target antigen is unknown.

Trimming took off 0 bases at V and 9 bases at J, with 20 bases between the two ends. The CDR3 is 16 amino acids. Germline CDR1 and CDR2: LGHNA and YNFKEQ. Only in-frame clones appear in the TCRdb table, and some are missing; sequencing was by immunoSEQ multiplex PCR. The profile shows 150,000 to 170,000 clones, 86% of them singletons. Points from the study as a whole: Later, an analysis found that TCR clusters from the first cohort tended to co-occur in the 90 to 150 validation repertoires.

V usage is TRBV4-2 and J usage is TRBJ1-2; D is perhaps TRBD1 (6 bases). The sample was PBMCs. This clonotype originated in a man younger than 35 in good health and CMV-seropositive. The CDR3 DNA is TGTGCCAGCAGCCAAGAACGCGTGATCCAGGGGTACAGCTACACCTTC. This sequence encodes CASSQERVIQGYSYTF.